The 30 T cell receptor beta chains given below trace back to one sample, sequenced in a study of blood T cell repertoires in COVID-19. Assay used: immunoSEQ multiplex PCR; TCRdb lists only in-frame clones, some missing. The data contain roughly 500,000 clones, over 75% of them singletons. Sequenced material: PBMCs or T cells enriched from blood (not recorded which). These receptors all stem from a woman in her 40s who had recovered from COVID-19.

This rearrangement joins TRBV7-2 to TRBJ1-2, with 10 bases lining up with TRBD1. This CDR3 has 15 residues. Germline lookup yields CDR1 SGHTA and CDR2 FQGNSA. V was pared by 5 bases and J by 5 bases, with 8 bases of the junction left unmatched. CDR3 residues: CASSPMGGQGYGYTF. Written as DNA, the CDR3 is TGTGCCAGCAGCCCAATGGGGGGACAGGGGTATGGCTACACCTTC.

This chain joins TRBV5-6 and TRBJ1-5; D possibly corresponds to TRBD1 (5 bases). Per the germline V gene, CDR1 is SGHDT and CDR2 is YYEEEE. V lost 0 bases to trimming and J lost 10 bases, with 8 bases between them. CDR3 length: 12 amino acids. Here the CDR3 reads CASSLAQGPQHF. The CDR3 DNA sequence: TGTGCCAGCAGCTTGGCCCAGGGTCCCCAGCATTTT.

A few counts support this clone. The V gene is TRBV3-1 (or the pseudogene TRBV3-2), the J gene TRBJ2-2; weak D call: TRBD1 (6 bases). The germline V gene encodes CDR1 LGHDT and CDR2 YNNKEL (reference sequence). V lost 1 base and J 6 bases, leaving 12 bases between the germline ends. This CDR3 contains 15 residues. In nucleotides, the CDR3 is TGTGCCAGCAGCCAAGTCAGGGGCGTAGCCGGGGAGCTGTTTTTT. Translation: CASSQVRGVAGELFF.

This chain joins TRBV2 and TRBJ2-7; D gene ambiguous. V shed 6 bases and J shed 2 bases, with 8 bases lying between them. Germline loops: CDR1 SNHLY, CDR2 FYNNEI. This CDR3 has 12 residues. This chain's CDR3 is CASRRRTYEQYF. The DNA of the CDR3 is TGTGCCAGCAGGCGGAGAACCTACGAGCAGTACTTC.

This chain links TRBV25-1 with TRBJ2-7; no clear D gene. From germline, CDR1 is MGHDK and CDR2 SYGVNS. Trimming took 3 bases from V and 5 from J, leaving 8 bases between them. The length of the CDR3 is 12 residues. CDR3 in amino acids: CASSDRLHEQYF. The CDR3 DNA is TGTGCCAGCAGTGACAGGCTCCACGAGCAGTACTTC.

Here the CDR3 reads CASTAARGTGQETQYF. The DNA for the CDR3 is TGTGCCAGCACCGCTGCCAGGGGAACGGGGCAAGAGACCCAGTACTTC. The chain has TRBV7-9 and TRBJ2-5, with D possibly being TRBD1 (6 bases). The V gene's germline CDR1 is SEHNR and CDR2 FQNEAQ (reference sequence). The V end was cut by 7 bases, the J end by 2 bases, with 20 bases between. This CDR3 spans 16 amino acids.

The gene calls are TRBV5-1 and TRBJ2-7; D perhaps matches TRBD1 (6 bases). The CDR3 totals 18 residues. V lost 0 bases and J 6 bases, leaving 25 bases between the germline ends. From germline, CDR1 is SGHRS and CDR2 YFSETQ. Here the CDR3 reads CASSLGAGVGPSRFEQYF. CDR3 nucleotides: TGCGCCAGCAGCTTGGGGGCAGGGGTGGGCCCCTCACGCTTCGAGCAGTACTTC.

This clone was observed a handful of times. The chain links TRBV19 to TRBJ1-5; 10 bases are shared with TRBD1. Trimming removed 4 bases from V and 1 base from J; junction bases left unmatched: 1. Germline loops: CDR1 LNHDA, CDR2 SQIVND (reference sequence). The CDR3 extends over 15 amino acids. The CDR3 DNA reads as TGTGCCAGTAGTAAGGGACAGGGGAGCAATCAGCCCCAGCATTTT. Protein: CASSKGQGSNQPQHF. Variable domain in full (rest from reference TRBV19 and TRBJ1-5): DGGITQSPKYLFRKEGQNVTLSCEQNLNHDAMYWYRQDPGQGLRLIYYSQIVNDFQKGDIAEGYSVSREKKESFPLTVTSAQKNPTAFYLCASSKGQGSNQPQHFGDGTRLSIL.

V usage is TRBV21-1 and J usage is TRBJ1-6; TRBD1, the D gene given by the table, was not confirmed from the DNA. TRBV21-1 is designated a pseudogene. This CDR3 region has 19 residues. The CDR3 DNA follows: TGTGCCAGCAGCAAAAGGGGACAGGGCATTAGCTCCTATAATTCACCCCTCCACTTT. Encoded protein: CASSKRGQGISSYNSPLHF.

V gene TRBV7-9 combines with J gene TRBJ1-5; 8 nucleotides agree with TRBD1. V trimming: 0 bases; J trimming: 0 bases; junction bases outside the gene matches: 10. The CDR3 loop spans 19 amino acids. Germline V lookup: CDR1 SEHNR, CDR2 FQNEAQ (reference sequence). For the CDR3, the DNA is TGTGCCAGCAGCTTAGCATGGGACAGGACCCCTTATAGCAATCAGCCCCAGCATTTT. Residues: CASSLAWDRTPYSNQPQHF.

This clone occurred once. V is TRBV4-2 and J is TRBJ2-7; 7 nucleotides line up with TRBD2. CDR1 is LGHNA and CDR2 is YNFKEQ in the germline V gene. This CDR3 contains 18 residues. Trimming cost V 0 bases and J 5 bases; bases outside gene matches: 16. The CDR3 spells CASSQDTGPSGTVDEQYF. For the CDR3, the DNA is TGTGCCAGCAGCCAAGATACCGGCCCGAGCGGGACGGTGGACGAGCAGTACTTC.

This chain joins TRBV29-1 and TRBJ2-1; 10 bases align to TRBD2. J was trimmed by 5 bases and V by 4 bases; bases with no gene match: 11. The CDR3 has 16 amino acids. Germline CDR1 SQVTM, CDR2 ANQGSEA. The CDR3 reads CSVADRLAGTHNEQFF. CDR3 DNA sequence: TGCAGCGTTGCCGATCGACTAGCGGGTACCCACAATGAGCAGTTCTTC.

The chain combines TRBV7-9 with TRBJ1-1; perhaps TRBD1 as D (5 bases). CDR1 is SEHNR, CDR2 FQNEAQ, per germline (reference sequence). Between the trimmed V and J ends, which lost 5 bases and 6 bases, there was a span of 16 bases. The CDR3 is 14 amino acids. CDR3 residues: CASSLTQGEPEAFF. The DNA for the CDR3 is TGTGCCAGCAGCCTAACCCAGGGCGAACCTGAAGCTTTCTTT.

The chain combines TRBV29-1 with TRBJ1-3; no reliable D call. V dropped 4 bases and J dropped 4 bases, with 14 bases sitting between them. The CDR3 sequence is 14 residues long. The germline V gene has CDR1 SQVTM and CDR2 ANQGSEA. Written as DNA, the CDR3 is TGCAGCGTTGGTGAACCCCAGGAAGGAAACACCATATATTTT. It yields the protein CSVGEPQEGNTIYF. The variable domain in full, with the rest retrieved from reference TRBV29-1 and TRBJ1-3, is SAVISQKPSRDICQRGTSLTIQCQVDSQVTMMFWYRQQPGQSLTLIATANQGSEATYESGFVIDKFPISRPNLTFSTLTVSNMSPEDSSIYLCSVGEPQEGNTIYFGEGSWLTVV.

J is TRBJ1-3 and V is TRBV7-8; D unresolved. With 5 bases removed from V and 5 bases from J, the gap between germline ends came to 10 bases. CDR3 length equals 13 residues. Germline CDR1 and CDR2: SGHVS and FQNEAQ. The CDR3 spells CASSPGSRNTIYF. As DNA, the CDR3 is TGTGCCAGCAGCCCCGGGAGCCGAAACACCATATATTTT.

The chain carries TRBV7-2 and TRBJ2-7; no firm D call. Germline CDR1 SGHTA, CDR2 FQGNSA. There are 14 residues in the CDR3. The V and J ends lost 0 bases and 3 bases respectively, with 9 bases between them. CDR3 sequence: CASSLAPGIYEQYF. In DNA, the CDR3 is TGTGCCAGCAGCTTAGCTCCGGGTATCTACGAGCAGTACTTC.

This chain links TRBV5-1 with TRBJ2-6, with D unclear. From germline, CDR1 is SGHRS and CDR2 YFSETQ. V lost 4 bases and J lost 0, with 5 bases in between. This CDR3 region has 14 residues. The CDR3, as DNA: TGCGCCAGCAGCCCTAGCTCTGGGGCCAACGTCCTGACTTTC. Encoded protein: CASSPSSGANVLTF.

J is TRBJ1-1 and V is TRBV10-1; 11 nucleotides line up with TRBD1. Germline V gene data show CDR1 as WNHNN and CDR2 as SYGVQD (reference sequence). The CDR3 has 14 residues. Trimming cost V 4 bases and J 4 bases; bases outside gene matches: 2. The CDR3 bases are TGCGCCAGCAGTGCAGGGACAGGGGGCACTGAAGCTTTCTTT. Translated, it gives CASSAGTGGTEAFF.

The gene calls are TRBV2 and TRBJ2-1; the match to TRBD2 covers 14 bases. The CDR3 contains 15 residues. The V gene end was trimmed by 11 bases and the J gene end by 7 bases; junction bases not matched to a gene: 10. CDR1 is SNHLY, CDR2 FYNNEI, per germline. This CDR3 reads CAGRLAGGPGNEQFF. The CDR3 DNA sequence: TGTGCCGGAAGACTAGCGGGAGGGCCGGGGAATGAGCAGTTCTTC.

The V and J genes are TRBV19 and TRBJ2-2; no clear D gene. This CDR3 has 15 residues. The V gene lost 3 bases and the J gene lost 0 bases, with 8 bases spanning the gap. Germline assignment: CDR1 LNHDA and CDR2 SQIVND (reference sequence). CDR3 nucleotide sequence: TGTGCCAGTAGTATTGGCGGAGCGAACACCGGGGAGCTGTTTTTT. Translating gives CASSIGGANTGELFF. Using reference TRBV19 and TRBJ2-2 for the parts outside the CDR3, the full variable domain is DGGITQSPKYLFRKEGQNVTLSCEQNLNHDAMYWYRQDPGQGLRLIYYSQIVNDFQKGDIAEGYSVSREKKESFPLTVTSAQKNPTAFYLCASSIGGANTGELFFGEGSRLTVL.

The CDR3 here is CASSLQGGYGYTF. The CDR3 bases are TGTGCCAGCAGTCTACAGGGTGGCTATGGCTACACCTTC. The chain is built from TRBV12-3 or TRBV12-4 and TRBJ1-2; possible D gene TRBD1, 6 bases. The CDR3 is 13 residues long. Trimming shortened V by 5 bases and J by 4 bases, and 11 bases separated the two germline ends.

V gene TRBV2 combines with J gene TRBJ2-1; TRBD2 matches 13 bases. V shed 5 bases and J 10 bases; nucleotides not matched to a gene: 8. CDR1 and CDR2 (germline): SNHLY, FYNNEI. The CDR3 extends over 15 amino acids. The chain's CDR3 is CASSLGLAGVNEQFF. In DNA form, the CDR3 reads TGTGCCAGCAGTCTTGGACTAGCGGGAGTAAACGAGCAGTTCTTC. Supplemented by reference TRBV2 and TRBJ2-1, the full variable domain reads EPEVTQTPSHQVTQMGQEVILRCVPISNHLYFYWYRQILGQKVEFLVSFYNNEISEKSEIFDDQFSVERPDGSNFTLKIRSTKLEDSAMYFCASSLGLAGVNEQFFGPGTRLTVL.

The rearrangement joins TRBV10-3 to TRBJ2-7; D is perhaps TRBD2 (6 bases). CDR3 length: 12 residues. V was shortened by 9 bases and J by 7 bases, with 16 bases between the two germline ends. CDR1 is ENHRY, CDR2 SYGVKD, per germline. CDR3 sequence (DNA): TGTGCCATTCTGCTCCCGGCGGGGGAGCAGTACTTC. It specifies CAILLPAGEQYF.

The V gene is TRBV6-2 or TRBV6-3, the J gene TRBJ2-5, with no clear D. The germline gives CDR1 MNHEY, CDR2 SVGEGT. Deletions cut 5 bases from V and 4 bases from J, with 20 bases between. CDR3 size: 16 residues. CDR3 residues: CASSQLLARNLETQYF. CDR3 DNA sequence: TGTGCCAGCAGTCAACTCCTCGCGCGGAACCTAGAGACCCAGTACTTC.

CDR3 region: CAWSGRLLPNNEQFF. The CDR3 DNA reads TGTGCCTGGAGTGGTCGCCTCCTACCAAACAATGAGCAGTTCTTC. This rearrangement joins TRBV30 to TRBJ2-1; D remains unclear. Germline CDR1 reads GTSNPN; CDR2 reads SVGIG (reference sequence). V was clipped by 1 base and J by 5 bases, with 15 bases between them. This CDR3 has 15 residues.

The chain employs TRBV5-4 and TRBJ1-1; D remains unclear. Trimming stripped 1 base from V and 2 bases from J, with 12 bases between. Germline assignment: CDR1 SGHNT and CDR2 YYREEE (reference sequence). The CDR3 is 15 amino acids. Written as DNA, the CDR3 is TGTGCCAGCAGCTTGAATGTCCATCCCAACACTGAAGCTTTCTTT. Translated: CASSLNVHPNTEAFF.

This chain joins TRBV18 and TRBJ2-5; D remains ambiguous. CDR1 is KGHSH, CDR2 LQKENI, per germline. V dropped 5 bases and J dropped 2 bases, with 9 bases sitting between them. The CDR3 sequence is 13 residues long. The CDR3, as DNA: TGTGCCAGCTCAGGGCTACCTCAAGAGACCCAGTACTTC. Translated: CASSGLPQETQYF.

The genes are TRBV3-1 (or the pseudogene TRBV3-2) and TRBJ2-3, with D possibly TRBD1 on 6 matching bases. Germline lookup yields CDR1 LGHDT and CDR2 YNNKEL (reference sequence). The CDR3 has 15 residues. V lost 3 bases and J lost 4, with 14 bases in between. The DNA for the CDR3 is TGTGCCAGCAGCCACGAACAGGGATCCCCAGATACGCAGTATTTT. As protein: CASSHEQGSPDTQYF.

This clone showed up just a few times. V is TRBV19 and J is TRBJ2-7; 8 bases map to TRBD1. CDR1 LNHDA and CDR2 SQIVND come from the germline V gene (reference sequence). The V gene end was trimmed by 11 bases and the J gene end by 6 bases; junction bases not matched to a gene: 18. This CDR3 spans 15 amino acids. The CDR3 loop reads CAAGTGFFSGSEQYF. CDR3 sequence (DNA): TGTGCCGCAGGGACAGGCTTTTTTTCGGGTTCCGAGCAGTACTTC.

The J gene is TRBJ1-1, the V gene TRBV28, with TRBD1 matching 7 bases. The CDR3 is 17 amino acids. Germline CDR1 and CDR2: MDHEN and SYDVKM. V shed 2 bases, J shed 2 bases, and the junction held 11 bases outside the gene matches. The DNA of the CDR3 is TGTGCCAGCAGTTTAAATACAGGGGCGAGAGGTAACACTGAAGCTTTCTTT. Residues: CASSLNTGARGNTEAFF.